The clone carrying this T cell receptor (beta chain) showed up just a few times. The use of a sample-barcoded 5' primer and a J-beta primer mix characterized a second PCR of 7 to 11 cycles. TCRdb itself ran the 5' RACE reads through MiXCR, one entry per CDR3 protein. The table has fewer than 650,000 distinct CDR3 sequences, roughly a quarter seen once. This entry belongs to a study of blood T cells in healthy people across ages. This CDR3 has 14 residues. Germline V gene sequence: CDR1 SEHNR, CDR2 FQNEAQ (reference sequence). These data also featured in a second study, about T cells of mothers and their children.

J is TRBJ2-5 and V is TRBV7-9, with TRBD2 identical over 7 bases. With the DNA end fitting TRBJ2-7 better, the J assignment may be wrong. Material for sequencing was blood. This clonotype was sampled from a boy between 2 and 10 years old in good health. The CDR3 spells CASSFSGTTYEQYF. CDR3 DNA: TGTGCCAGCAGCTTTTCCGGGACTACCTACGAGCAGTACTTC.